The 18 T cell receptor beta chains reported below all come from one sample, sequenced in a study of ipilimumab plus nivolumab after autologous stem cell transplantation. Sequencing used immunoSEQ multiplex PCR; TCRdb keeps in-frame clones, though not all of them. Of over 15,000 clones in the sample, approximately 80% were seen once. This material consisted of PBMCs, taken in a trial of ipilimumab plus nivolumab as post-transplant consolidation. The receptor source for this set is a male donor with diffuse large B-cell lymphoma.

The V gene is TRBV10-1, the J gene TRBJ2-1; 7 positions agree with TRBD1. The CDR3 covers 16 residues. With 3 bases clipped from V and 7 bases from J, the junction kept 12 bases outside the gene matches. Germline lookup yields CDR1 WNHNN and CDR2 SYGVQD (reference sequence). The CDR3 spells CASSEYGTGVGNEQFF. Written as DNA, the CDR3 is TGCGCCAGCAGTGAATATGGAACAGGGGTAGGTAATGAGCAGTTCTTC.

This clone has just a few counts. The CDR3 loop is CASSRNRDQSNQPQHF. DNA for the CDR3: TGTGCCAGTAGTAGGAACAGAGATCAGAGCAATCAGCCCCAGCATTTT. The chain employs TRBV19 and TRBJ1-5; no definite D call. CDR1 is LNHDA and CDR2 is SQIVND in the germline V gene (reference sequence). The CDR3 totals 16 residues. V lost 4 bases, J lost 1 base, and 14 bases lay in between.

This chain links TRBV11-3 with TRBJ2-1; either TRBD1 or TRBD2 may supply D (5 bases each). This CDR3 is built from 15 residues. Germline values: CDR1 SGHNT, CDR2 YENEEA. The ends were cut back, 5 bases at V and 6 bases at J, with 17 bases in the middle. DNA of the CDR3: TGTGCCAGCAGCGCTACCCCCGGGACCATCAATGAGCAGTTCTTC. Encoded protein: CASSATPGTINEQFF. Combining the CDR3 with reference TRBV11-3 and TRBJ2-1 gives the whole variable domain EAGVVQSPRYKIIEKKQPVAFWCNPISGHNTLYWYLQNLGQGPELLIRYENEEAVDDSQLPKDRFSAERLKGVDSTLKIQPAELGDSAVYLCASSATPGTINEQFFGPGTRLTVL.

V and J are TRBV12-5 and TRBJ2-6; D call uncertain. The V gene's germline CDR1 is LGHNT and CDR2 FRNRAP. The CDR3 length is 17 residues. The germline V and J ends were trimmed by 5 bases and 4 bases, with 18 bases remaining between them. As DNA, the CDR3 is TGTGCTAGTGGTACCGGCGCAGGTCCCCGGGGGGCCAACGTCCTGACTTTC. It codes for CASGTGAGPRGANVLTF.

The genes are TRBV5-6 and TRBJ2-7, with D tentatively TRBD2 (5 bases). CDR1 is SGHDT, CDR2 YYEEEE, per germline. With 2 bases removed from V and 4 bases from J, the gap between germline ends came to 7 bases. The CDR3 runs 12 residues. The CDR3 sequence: CASSFERYEQYF. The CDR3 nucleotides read TGTGCCAGCAGCTTTGAGCGGTACGAGCAGTACTTC.

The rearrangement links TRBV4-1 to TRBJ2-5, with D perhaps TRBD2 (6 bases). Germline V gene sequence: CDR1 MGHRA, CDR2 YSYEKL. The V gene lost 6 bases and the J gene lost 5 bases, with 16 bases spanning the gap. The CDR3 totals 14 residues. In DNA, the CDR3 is TGCGCCAGCAGACAAACTAGGGCGGGGGAGACCCAGTACTTC. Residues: CASRQTRAGETQYF.

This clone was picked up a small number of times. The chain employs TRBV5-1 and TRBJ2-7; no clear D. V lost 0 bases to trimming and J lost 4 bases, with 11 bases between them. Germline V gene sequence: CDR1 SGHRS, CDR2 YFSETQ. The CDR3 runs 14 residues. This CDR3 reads CASSLANSLYEQYF. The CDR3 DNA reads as TGCGCCAGCAGCTTGGCAAACAGTTTGTACGAGCAGTACTTC.

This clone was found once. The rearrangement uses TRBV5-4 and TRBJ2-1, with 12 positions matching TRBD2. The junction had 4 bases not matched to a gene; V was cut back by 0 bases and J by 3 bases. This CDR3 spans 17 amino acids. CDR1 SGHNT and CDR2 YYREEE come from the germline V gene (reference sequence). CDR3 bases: TGTGCCAGCAGCTTGGACGGACTAGCGGGGTACTACAATGAGCAGTTCTTC. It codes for CASSLDGLAGYYNEQFF. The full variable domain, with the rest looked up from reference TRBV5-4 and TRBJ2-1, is ETGVTQSPTHLIKTRGQQVTLRCSSQSGHNTVSWYQQALGQGPQFIFQYYREEENGRGNFPPRFSGLQFPNYSSELNVNALELDDSALYLCASSLDGLAGYYNEQFFGPGTRLTVL.

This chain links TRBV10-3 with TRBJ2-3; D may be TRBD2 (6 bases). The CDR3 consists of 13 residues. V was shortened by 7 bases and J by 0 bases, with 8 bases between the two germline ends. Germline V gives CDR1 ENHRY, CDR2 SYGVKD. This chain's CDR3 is CAIKAGSTDTQYF. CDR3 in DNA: TGTGCCATCAAGGCGGGGAGCACAGATACGCAGTATTTT.

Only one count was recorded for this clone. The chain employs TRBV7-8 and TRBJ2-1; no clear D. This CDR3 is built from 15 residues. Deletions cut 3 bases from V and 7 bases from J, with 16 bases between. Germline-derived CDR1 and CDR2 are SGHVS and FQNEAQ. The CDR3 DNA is TGTGCCAGCAGCTTTTTGACCGGTGTGGAAAATGAGCAGTTCTTC. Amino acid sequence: CASSFLTGVENEQFF.

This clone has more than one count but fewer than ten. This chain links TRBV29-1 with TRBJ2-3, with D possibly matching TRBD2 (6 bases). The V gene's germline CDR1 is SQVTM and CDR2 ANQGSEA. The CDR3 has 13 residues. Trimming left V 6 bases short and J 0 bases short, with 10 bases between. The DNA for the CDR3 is TGCAGCGTGGAGGGGCGAAGCACAGATACGCAGTATTTT. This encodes CSVEGRSTDTQYF.

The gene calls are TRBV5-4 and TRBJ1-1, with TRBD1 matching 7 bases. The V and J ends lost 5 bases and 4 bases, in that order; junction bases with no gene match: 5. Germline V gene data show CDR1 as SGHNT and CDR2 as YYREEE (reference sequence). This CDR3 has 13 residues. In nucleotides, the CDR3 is TGTGCCAGCAGTCGGGACAGTGGCACTGAAGCTTTCTTT. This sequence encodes CASSRDSGTEAFF.

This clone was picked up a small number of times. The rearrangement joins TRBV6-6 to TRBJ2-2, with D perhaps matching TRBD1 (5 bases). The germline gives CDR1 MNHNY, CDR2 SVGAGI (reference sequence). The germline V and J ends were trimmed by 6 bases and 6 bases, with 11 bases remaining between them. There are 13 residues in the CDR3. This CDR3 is CASRPIGAGELFF. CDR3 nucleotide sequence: TGTGCCAGCAGACCCATAGGGGCCGGGGAGCTGTTTTTT.

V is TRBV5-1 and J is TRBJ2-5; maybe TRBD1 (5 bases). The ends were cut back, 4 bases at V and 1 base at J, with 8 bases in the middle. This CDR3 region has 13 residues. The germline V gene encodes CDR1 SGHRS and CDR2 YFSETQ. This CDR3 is CASSMTVQETQYF. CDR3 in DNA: TGCGCCAGCAGCATGACAGTCCAAGAGACCCAGTACTTC. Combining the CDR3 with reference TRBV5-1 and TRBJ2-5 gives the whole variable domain KAGVTQTPRYLIKTRGQQVTLSCSPISGHRSVSWYQQTPGQGLQFLFEYFSETQRNKGNFPGRFSGRQFSNSRSEMNVSTLELGDSALYLCASSMTVQETQYFGPGTRLLVL.

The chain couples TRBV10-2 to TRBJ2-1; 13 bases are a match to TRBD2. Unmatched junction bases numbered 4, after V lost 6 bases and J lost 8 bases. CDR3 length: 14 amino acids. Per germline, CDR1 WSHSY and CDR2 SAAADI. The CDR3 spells CASRGLAGRDEQFF. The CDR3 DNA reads TGCGCCAGCAGGGGACTAGCGGGGAGGGATGAGCAGTTCTTC.

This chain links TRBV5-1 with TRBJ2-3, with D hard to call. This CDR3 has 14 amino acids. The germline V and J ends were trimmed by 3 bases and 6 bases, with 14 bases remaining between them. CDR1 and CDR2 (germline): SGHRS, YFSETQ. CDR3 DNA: TGCGCCAGCAGCTCCGAATTTGGCTCGGATACGCAGTATTTT. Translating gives CASSSEFGSDTQYF.

This CDR3 is CASGWDRQYEQYF. The DNA for the CDR3 is TGTGCTAGTGGTTGGGACAGGCAGTACGAGCAGTACTTC. The rearrangement uses TRBV12-5 and TRBJ2-7; 8 bases map to TRBD1. The germline gives CDR1 LGHNT, CDR2 FRNRAP. Trimming cost V 4 bases and J 4 bases; bases outside gene matches: 3. The length of the CDR3 is 13 residues.

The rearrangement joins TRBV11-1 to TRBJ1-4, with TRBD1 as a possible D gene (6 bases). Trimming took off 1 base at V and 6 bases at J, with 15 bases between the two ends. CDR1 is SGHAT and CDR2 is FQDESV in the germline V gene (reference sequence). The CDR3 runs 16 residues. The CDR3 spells CASSLGSYRVDEKLFF. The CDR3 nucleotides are TGTGCCAGCAGCTTAGGAAGCTACAGGGTGGATGAAAAACTGTTTTTT.